Below, 26 T cell receptor beta chains from the same sample are listed, as sequenced in a study of control samples from healthy donors and cancer patients. TCRdb keeps only in-frame clones here, not all; method: immunoSEQ multiplex PCR. The sample gives tens of thousands of clones, roughly 93% of which show up once; over 1% is in the top ten. Material for sequencing was PBMCs. The receptors come from a woman aged 40 to 49 with lung cancer.

The chain links TRBV12-3 or TRBV12-4 to TRBJ1-3, with D unresolved. The CDR3 totals 12 residues. Trimming stripped 8 bases from V and 2 bases from J, with 7 bases between. As DNA, the CDR3 is TGTGCCAGCCTTCCGCCTGGAAACACCATATATTTT. Amino acids: CASLPPGNTIYF.

The chain links TRBV6-5 to TRBJ1-1; tentative D call: TRBD1 (5 bases). There are 16 residues in the CDR3. Germline V gene data show CDR1 as MNHEY and CDR2 as SVGAGI. V was pared by 0 bases and J by 4 bases, with 15 bases between. In nucleotides, the CDR3 is TGTGCCAGCAGTTACTCCAAAGGGGTAAAGGGCACTGAAGCTTTCTTT. Protein: CASSYSKGVKGTEAFF.

The rearrangement uses TRBV2 and TRBJ1-6; TRBD1 is a possible D gene (5 bases). The CDR3 runs to 12 residues. Germline CDR1 is SNHLY and CDR2 is FYNNEI. The germline V and J ends were trimmed by 1 base and 10 bases, with 5 bases remaining between them. The CDR3, as DNA: TGTGCCAGCAGTGAAGACAGGTCACCCCTCCACTTT. Translation gives CASSEDRSPLHF.

The rearrangement links TRBV27 to TRBJ1-4; D remains unclear. CDR1 and CDR2 (germline): MNHEY, SMNVEV (reference sequence). The CDR3 loop spans 14 amino acids. V lost 3 bases and J 0 bases, leaving 5 bases between the germline ends. The CDR3 DNA sequence: TGTGCCAGCAGTTTTTCGTCAACTAATGAAAAACTGTTTTTT. Protein product: CASSFSSTNEKLFF.

J is TRBJ2-1 and V is TRBV30; D unclear. Germline-derived CDR1 and CDR2 are GTSNPN and SVGIG (reference sequence). CDR3 length equals 10 residues. Deletions cut 1 base from V and 7 bases from J, with 2 bases between. CDR3: CAWSDNEQFF. The CDR3 nucleotides are TGTGCCTGGAGTGATAATGAGCAGTTCTTC.

The rearrangement links TRBV29-1 to TRBJ2-1; the D gene is possibly TRBD1 (6 bases). The CDR3 is 15 amino acids. The germline V gene has CDR1 SQVTM and CDR2 ANQGSEA. V was shortened by 4 bases and J by 6 bases, with 19 bases between the two germline ends. CDR3 amino acids: CSVAGDLAILNEQFF. In DNA form, the CDR3 reads TGCAGCGTTGCAGGGGATCTCGCAATCCTCAATGAGCAGTTCTTC.

The chain uses TRBV3-1 (or the pseudogene TRBV3-2) and TRBJ2-2; 8 bases align to TRBD2. The CDR3 is 15 residues long. Germline CDR1 and CDR2: LGHDT and YNNKEL (reference sequence). V lost 6 bases to trimming and J lost 5 bases; unmatched junction nucleotides: 8. CDR3 nucleotides: TGTGCCAGCAGTCTCCGGAGCGGGGGTACCGGGGAGCTGTTTTTT. Translating it yields CASSLRSGGTGELFF.

The chain uses TRBV6-5 and TRBJ1-1, with a possible D match to TRBD1 (5 bases). V lost 5 bases, J lost 6 bases, and 13 bases lay in between. The CDR3 contains 13 residues. The germline CDR1 and CDR2 sequences are MNHEY and SVGAGI. CDR3 sequence reads: CASSPPRGSEAFF. Here the CDR3 DNA reads TGTGCCAGCAGTCCCCCTAGGGGTTCTGAAGCTTTCTTT.

This chain joins TRBV7-9 and TRBJ2-2; 10 bases line up with TRBD1. V lost 7 bases to trimming and J lost 8 bases; unmatched junction nucleotides: 10. Germline CDR1 SEHNR, CDR2 FQNEAQ (reference sequence). The CDR3 loop spans 15 amino acids. The CDR3 loop is CASTPPGQGSGELFF. The CDR3 region has the DNA TGTGCCAGCACACCCCCGGGACAGGGGTCAGGGGAGCTGTTTTTT. The whole variable domain, filled in from reference TRBV7-9 and TRBJ2-2, reads DTGVSQNPRHKITKRGQNVTFRCDPISEHNRLYWYRQTLGQGPEFLTYFQNEAQLEKSRLLSDRFSAERPKGSFSTLEIQRTEQGDSAMYLCASTPPGQGSGELFFGEGSRLTVL.

The CDR3 region has the DNA TGTGCCAGCAGTGAAACCCCCAGGGTTGGCTACACCTTC. Residues: CASSETPRVGYTF. The J gene is TRBJ1-2, the V gene TRBV6-1; a weak D match, TRBD1 (5 bases). The CDR3 is made up of 13 amino acids. V lost 2 bases, J lost 7 bases, and 11 bases lay in between. Germline lookup yields CDR1 MNHNS and CDR2 SASEGT.

The J gene is TRBJ2-1, the V gene TRBV21-1; no DNA check was done on the table's D call, TRBD2. TRBV21-1 is shown as a pseudogene. This CDR3 is built from 11 residues. The CDR3 loop is CASRGGNEQFF. The CDR3 DNA reads as TGTGCCAGCAGGGGGGGGAATGAGCAGTTCTTC.

The sample holds one count of this clone. This chain uses TRBV13 with TRBJ1-4, with no clear D. The V and J ends lost 5 bases and 9 bases respectively, with 10 bases between them. Per the germline V gene, CDR1 is PRHDT and CDR2 is FYEKMQ (reference sequence). The CDR3 covers 12 residues. The CDR3 DNA reads as TGTGCCAGCAGCCGAGAAAATAAAAAACTGTTTTTT. It specifies CASSRENKKLFF.

This chain connects TRBV7-8 to TRBJ2-1; perhaps D is TRBD1 or TRBD2 (5 bases each). Germline CDR1 and CDR2: SGHVS and FQNEAQ. This CDR3 comprises 14 residues. The V end lost 5 bases, the J end lost 3 bases, and 11 bases lay between the germline ends. The CDR3 sequence: CASSPGPNYNEQFF. The CDR3 region has the DNA TGTGCCAGCAGCCCGGGACCCAACTACAATGAGCAGTTCTTC.

The chain joins TRBV5-8 to TRBJ2-3; no firm D call. Trimming shortened V by 5 bases and J by 2 bases, and 9 bases separated the two germline ends. Germline V lookup: CDR1 SGHTS, CDR2 YDEGEE. The CDR3 is 13 residues long. The CDR3 coding sequence is TGTGCCAGCAGTTTGACCCTCACAGATACGCAGTATTTT. It translates to CASSLTLTDTQYF.

V and J are TRBV9 and TRBJ1-1; perhaps TRBD1 as D (6 bases). In germline, CDR1 is SGDLS, CDR2 YYNGEE. Trimming pared 4 bases from V and 6 bases from J, leaving 19 bases between. This CDR3 has 15 residues. The DNA for the CDR3 is TGTGCCAGCAGCCGACGTGTCGACAGGTCTCCTGAAGCTTTCTTT. It translates to CASSRRVDRSPEAFF.

The V and J genes are TRBV18 and TRBJ2-5; D is undetermined. Trimming pared 0 bases from V and 2 bases from J, leaving 10 bases between. This CDR3 contains 15 residues. CDR1 is KGHSH and CDR2 is LQKENI in the germline V gene. CDR3 bases: TGTGCCAGCTCACCACCGATAGGGCCTCAAGAGACCCAGTACTTC. It encodes CASSPPIGPQETQYF. Full variable domain (remainder filled in from reference TRBV18 and TRBJ2-5): NAGVMQNPRHLVRRRGQEARLRCSPMKGHSHVYWYRQLPEEGLKFMVYLQKENIIDESGMPKERFSAEFPKEGPSILRIQQVVRGDSAAYFCASSPPIGPQETQYFGPGTRLLVL.

CDR3 sequence (DNA): TGTGCCAGCAAAGCGACCTACAATGAGCAGTTCTTC. Protein product: CASKATYNEQFF. The V gene is TRBV7-9, the J gene TRBJ2-1; D unresolved. Trimming took 7 bases from V and 2 from J, leaving 6 bases between them. This CDR3 region has 12 residues. Germline V CDR1 and CDR2: SEHNR, FQNEAQ (reference sequence).

The rearrangement links TRBV4-1 to TRBJ2-7; D ambiguous. CDR3 length: 12 residues. Germline CDR1 is MGHRA and CDR2 is YSYEKL. Trimming pared 1 base from V and 3 bases from J, leaving 4 bases between. CDR3 protein: CASSQAGYEQYF. CDR3 coding DNA: TGCGCCAGCAGCCAAGCAGGCTACGAGCAGTACTTC.

The rearrangement links TRBV2 to TRBJ1-2; the match to TRBD1 covers 8 bases. Trimming at V came to 5 bases and at J to 2 bases, leaving 7 bases not matched to a gene. Germline V gene sequence: CDR1 SNHLY, CDR2 FYNNEI. The CDR3 has 15 residues. This CDR3 reads CASSQSRTGNYGYTF. Here the CDR3 DNA reads TGTGCCAGCAGTCAGTCTAGGACAGGGAACTATGGCTACACCTTC.

This chain uses TRBV30 with TRBJ2-1, with D possibly matching TRBD2 (5 bases). Germline lookup yields CDR1 GTSNPN and CDR2 SVGIG (reference sequence). V lost 1 base, J lost 11 bases, and 12 bases lay in between. CDR3 length: 12 residues. The CDR3 region is CAWSAGSGKQFF. The CDR3 nucleotides read TGTGCCTGGAGTGCGGGATCGGGGAAGCAGTTCTTC.

This chain links TRBV2 with TRBJ1-6, with TRBD1 identical over 7 bases. V dropped 3 bases and J dropped 8; count of bases not matched to a gene: 10. CDR1 SNHLY and CDR2 FYNNEI come from the germline V gene. The CDR3 runs 16 residues. The CDR3 DNA follows: TGTGCCAGCAGTGAGCGACAGGGTGGAGCGGATTCACCCCTCCACTTT. Amino acids: CASSERQGGADSPLHF.

This chain uses TRBV11-2 with TRBJ1-2, with D perhaps TRBD1 (5 bases). Germline V gene sequence: CDR1 SGHAT, CDR2 FQNNGV. The CDR3 runs 15 residues. V dropped 1 base and J dropped 3 bases, with 12 bases sitting between them. CDR3 DNA sequence: TGTGCCAGCAGCTTAGGCTGGGGGGTGGACTATGGCTACACCTTC. Amino acids: CASSLGWGVDYGYTF.

V gene TRBV9 combines with J gene TRBJ1-3, with D unresolved. The CDR3 has 15 residues. CDR1 and CDR2 from the germline V gene are SGDLS and YYNGEE. Trimming took 4 bases from V and 4 from J, leaving 15 bases between them. The CDR3 loop is CASSPQGMLGNTIYF. In DNA, the CDR3 is TGTGCCAGCAGCCCCCAAGGGATGCTCGGAAACACCATATATTTT.

The rearrangement uses TRBV2 and TRBJ2-1; D assignment may be TRBD1 or TRBD2 (7 bases each). This CDR3 contains 15 residues. V dropped 7 bases and J dropped 9 bases, with 22 bases sitting between them. CDR1 and CDR2 from the germline V gene are SNHLY and FYNNEI. The CDR3 spells CASMGRGRGLGEQFF. The CDR3, as DNA: TGTGCCAGCATGGGGAGGGGGCGGGGGTTGGGTGAGCAGTTCTTC.

The chain joins TRBV5-4 to TRBJ2-5; D remains ambiguous. V lost 3 bases, J lost 7 bases, and 10 bases lay in between. Germline V gene data show CDR1 as SGHNT and CDR2 as YYREEE (reference sequence). This CDR3 has 12 amino acids. The CDR3: CASSYTPGTQYF. The CDR3 DNA reads as TGTGCCAGCAGCTATACCCCGGGGACCCAGTACTTC.

The chain carries TRBV2 and TRBJ2-1, with TRBD1 matching over 7 bases. The germline V gene has CDR1 SNHLY and CDR2 FYNNEI. V lost 5 bases, J lost 15 bases, and 7 bases stayed unmatched. The CDR3 runs to 11 residues. DNA for the CDR3: TGTGCCAGCAGTCAAGACAGGGTCGGGTTCTTC. This gives the protein CASSQDRVGFF.